The 5 T cell receptor beta chains given below trace back to one sample, sequenced in a study of T-cell memory formation after mild COVID-19. TCRdb ran MiXCR on the 5' RACE reads and lists one entry per CDR3 protein. The repertoire holds nearly 110,000 distinct CDR3 sequences, with 13% to 15% as singletons. The sample comprised PBMCs or a T cell subset sorted from them (not recorded which). These receptors came from a young man who had mild COVID-19 (a few samples of this study predate the infection). Cell type and time point are not known.

This clonotype was detected a few times. V gene TRBV24-1 combines with J gene TRBJ2-3; D gene unclear. The V end lost 7 bases, the J end lost 4 bases, and 5 bases lay between the germline ends. Germline V gives CDR1 KGHDR, CDR2 SFDVKD. This CDR3 is 11 amino acids long. The CDR3 nucleotides read TGTGCCACCAGGTTTGCAGATACGCAGTATTTT. Translation: CATRFADTQYF.

This clonotype was picked up a small number of times. The chain is built from TRBV2 and TRBJ2-7; a possible D gene is TRBD2 (5 bases). CDR3 length: 12 amino acids. V gave up 9 bases and J gave up 1 base, with 10 bases separating them. CDR1 SNHLY and CDR2 FYNNEI come from the germline V gene. The CDR3 nucleotides read TGTGCCAGTCCCGGGGTTTCCTACGAGCAGTACGTC. Translated: CASPGVSYEQYV.

V is TRBV6-2 or TRBV6-3 and J is TRBJ2-5, with a possible D match to TRBD1 (5 bases). The CDR3 extends over 20 amino acids. Trimming removed 2 bases at V and 6 bases at J, with 31 bases between. Germline V CDR1 and CDR2: MNHEY, SVGEGT. The CDR3 DNA reads as TGTGCCAGCAGTTACCCATCTGTCAGTCCGGGCTCAGGGCTCTGGAAGACCCAGTACTTC. Its protein is CASSYPSVSPGSGLWKTQYF.

This clonotype was seen only once. This rearrangement joins TRBV9 to TRBJ1-3; D uncertain. There are 14 residues in the CDR3. Between the trimmed V and J ends, which lost 0 bases and 2 bases, there was a span of 6 bases. Germline CDR1 SGDLS, CDR2 YYNGEE. In nucleotides, the CDR3 is TGTGCCAGCAGCGTAGGAGGCCCTGGAAACACCATATATTTT. Residues: CASSVGGPGNTIYF.

The rearrangement links TRBV7-2 to TRBJ1-6; D is undetermined. Germline V lookup: CDR1 SGHTA, CDR2 FQGNSA. The V gene lost 5 bases and the J gene lost 6 bases, with 11 bases spanning the gap. The CDR3 covers 14 residues. The CDR3 loop reads CASSTGRFNSPLHF. In DNA, the CDR3 is TGTGCCAGCAGCACCGGCCGATTTAATTCACCCCTCCACTTT.